This is a list of T cell receptor beta chains from one sample in a study of blood T cell repertoires in COVID-19. Some clones are missing from TCRdb's copy, which holds only in-frame ones; the method was immunoSEQ multiplex PCR. The sample includes about 89,000 clones, roughly 87% of them seen just once. Sequences were obtained from peripheral blood. These receptors were obtained from a male donor with acute or convalescent COVID-19. The CDR3 runs from the conserved cysteine through the conserved F or W. D genes are given only for firm matches. Rows give clone size only sometimes, using once, few, many, or a class for an expanded clone.

abundance: -; len: 14; d_gene: TRBD2; v_gene: TRBV11-1; j_gene: TRBJ2-1; CDR3nt: TGTGCCAGCAGCTTGGGACTAGCGGTAAATGAGCAGTTCTTC; CDR3aa: CASSLGLAVNEQFF
abundance: -; len: 14; d_gene: -; v_gene: TRBV6-6; j_gene: TRBJ1-5; CDR3nt: TGTGCCAGCCGGGAAGCATATAGCAATCAGCCCCAGCATTTT; CDR3aa: CASREAYSNQPQHF
abundance: -; len: 16; d_gene: TRBD1; v_gene: TRBV5-1; j_gene: TRBJ1-1; CDR3nt: TGCGCCAGCAGCTTGGGCCCCACAGGGGGCGGCACTGAAGCTTTCTTT; CDR3aa: CASSLGPTGGGTEAFF
abundance: -; len: 14; d_gene: -; v_gene: TRBV9; j_gene: TRBJ2-7; CDR3nt: TGTGCCAGCAGCGTAGTCGGGAATGCCCACGAGCAGTACTTC; CDR3aa: CASSVVGNAHEQYF
abundance: -; len: 15; d_gene: TRBD2; v_gene: TRBV7-3; j_gene: TRBJ2-2; CDR3nt: TGTGCCAGCAGCTACCCGACTAGCGGGGCCGGGGAGCTGTTTTTT; CDR3aa: CASSYPTSGAGELFF
abundance: -; len: 14; d_gene: TRBD2; v_gene: TRBV6-1; j_gene: TRBJ2-4; CDR3nt: TGTGCCAGCAGTGAAGCCCCCGCGGGGGGCATTCAGTACTTC; CDR3aa: CASSEAPAGGIQYF
abundance: once; len: 14; d_gene: -; v_gene: TRBV28; j_gene: TRBJ2-3; CDR3nt: TGTGCCAGCAGTACAGGAGTCGCCACAGATACGCAGTATTTT; CDR3aa: CASSTGVATDTQYF
abundance: -; len: 15; d_gene: -; v_gene: TRBV10-1; j_gene: TRBJ1-2; CDR3nt: TGCGCCAGCAGTGAGTCGAGCCAGGGCTCCTATGGCTACACCTTC; CDR3aa: CASSESSQGSYGYTF
abundance: -; len: 13; d_gene: -; v_gene: TRBV5-1; j_gene: TRBJ1-1; CDR3nt: TGCGCCAGCAGCTTGGACTCGAACACTGAAGCTTTCTTT; CDR3aa: CASSLDSNTEAFF
abundance: -; len: 16; d_gene: -; v_gene: TRBV2; j_gene: TRBJ1-5; CDR3nt: TGTGCCAGCAGTGCCAATGGGGCCCCGAGGAATCAGCCCCAGCATTTT; CDR3aa: CASSANGAPRNQPQHF
abundance: -; len: 15; d_gene: TRBD2; v_gene: TRBV5-4; j_gene: TRBJ2-5; CDR3nt: TGTGCCAGCAGCTTGGATGGGACTAGCCGAGAGACCCAGTACTTC; CDR3aa: CASSLDGTSRETQYF
abundance: -; len: 14; d_gene: -; v_gene: TRBV5-1; j_gene: TRBJ2-7; CDR3nt: TGCGCCAGCAGCTTGGGAGGCGCTGAGTACGAGCAGTACTTC; CDR3aa: CASSLGGAEYEQYF
abundance: -; len: 14; d_gene: -; v_gene: TRBV21-1; j_gene: TRBJ1-6; CDR3nt: TGTGCCAGCACTTCCGGGACAGGGGGTTCACCCCTCCACTTT; CDR3aa: CASTSGTGGSPLHF
abundance: -; len: 16; d_gene: -; v_gene: TRBV5-1; j_gene: TRBJ2-2; CDR3nt: TGCGCCAGCAGCTTGGAGGGGTCTTCGAACACCGGGGAGCTGTTTTTT; CDR3aa: CASSLEGSSNTGELFF
abundance: -; len: 12; d_gene: -; v_gene: TRBV12-3/TRBV12-4; j_gene: TRBJ1-1; CDR3nt: TGTGCCAGCAGTCCCCTTCTTACTGAAGCTTTCTTT; CDR3aa: CASSPLLTEAFF
abundance: once; len: 14; d_gene: -; v_gene: TRBV5-1; j_gene: TRBJ2-7; CDR3nt: TGCGCCAGCAGCTTGATGGGCAGTACCTACGAGCAGTACTTC; CDR3aa: CASSLMGSTYEQYF
abundance: -; len: 15; d_gene: TRBD1; v_gene: TRBV6-6; j_gene: TRBJ1-5; CDR3nt: TGTGCCAGCAGTCAGCACACAGGGGACCATCAGCCCCAGCATTTT; CDR3aa: CASSQHTGDHQPQHF
abundance: once; len: 14; d_gene: TRBD2; v_gene: TRBV7-9; j_gene: TRBJ2-5; CDR3nt: TGTGCCAGCAGCATTAGCGGGGCTGGGGAGACCCAGTACTTC; CDR3aa: CASSISGAGETQYF
abundance: once; len: 17; d_gene: -; v_gene: TRBV7-9; j_gene: TRBJ2-3; CDR3nt: TGTGCCAGCAGGCACCGCGGGACAGCGAGAAGCACAGATACGCAGTATTTT; CDR3aa: CASRHRGTARSTDTQYF
abundance: -; len: 13; d_gene: TRBD1; v_gene: TRBV19; j_gene: TRBJ2-2; CDR3nt: TGTGCCAGTGACAGGGGTGGTACCGGGGAGCTGTTTTTT; CDR3aa: CASDRGGTGELFF
abundance: -; len: 15; d_gene: TRBD1; v_gene: TRBV28; j_gene: TRBJ1-2; CDR3nt: TGTGCCAGCAGTTTCTTACAGGGGGCCGCAGGTGGCTACACCTTC; CDR3aa: CASSFLQGAAGGYTF
abundance: -; len: 15; d_gene: -; v_gene: TRBV5-1; j_gene: TRBJ1-1; CDR3nt: TGCGCCAGCAGCCCGGAGAGGGACATGAACACTGAAGCTTTCTTT; CDR3aa: CASSPERDMNTEAFF
abundance: -; len: 14; d_gene: -; v_gene: TRBV5-1; j_gene: TRBJ2-1; CDR3nt: TGCGCCAGCAGCTTCTCAAGACAGGTCTATGAGCAGTTCTTC; CDR3aa: CASSFSRQVYEQFF
abundance: -; len: 16; d_gene: TRBD1; v_gene: TRBV27; j_gene: TRBJ1-4; CDR3nt: TGTGCCAGCAGTTTATTAGGGACAGGAAATAACGAAAAACTGTTTTTT; CDR3aa: CASSLLGTGNNEKLFF
abundance: -; len: 14; d_gene: TRBD2; v_gene: TRBV7-2; j_gene: TRBJ2-3; CDR3nt: TGTGCCAGCAGCGTTCTAGCGGGGGGAGATACGCAGTATTTT; CDR3aa: CASSVLAGGDTQYF
abundance: -; len: 15; d_gene: -; v_gene: TRBV4-2; j_gene: TRBJ2-5; CDR3nt: TGTGCCAGCAGCCAAGGGGTGGGGACATCGCAGACCCAGTACTTC; CDR3aa: CASSQGVGTSQTQYF
abundance: few; len: 19; d_gene: TRBD2; v_gene: TRBV7-6; j_gene: TRBJ2-2; CDR3nt: TGTGCCAGCAGCGTAACACTAGCGGGGGGGCCAGTCGACACCGGGGAGCTGTTTTTT; CDR3aa: CASSVTLAGGPVDTGELFF
abundance: -; len: 18; d_gene: -; v_gene: TRBV7-4; j_gene: TRBJ1-2; CDR3nt: TGTGCCAGCAGCACCATTAGGGTTCTTCGGGGGAGGAGGGTGGGCTACACCTTC; CDR3aa: CASSTIRVLRGRRVGYTF
abundance: -; len: 16; d_gene: TRBD1; v_gene: TRBV19; j_gene: TRBJ1-2; CDR3nt: TGTGCCAGCAGGGCGGGGACAGAAAATGTCGGGCTTGGCTACACCTTC; CDR3aa: CASRAGTENVGLGYTF
abundance: -; len: 14; d_gene: -; v_gene: TRBV7-8; j_gene: TRBJ1-1; CDR3nt: TGTGCCAGCAGCTCAACCCCGGAGGCGAGTGAAGCTTTCTTT; CDR3aa: CASSSTPEASEAFF
abundance: -; len: 15; d_gene: TRBD1; v_gene: TRBV5-1; j_gene: TRBJ1-4; CDR3nt: TGCGCCAGCAGCTCGACAGGGGGCCGGGATGAAAAACTGTTTTTT; CDR3aa: CASSSTGGRDEKLFF
abundance: -; len: 13; d_gene: -; v_gene: TRBV12-3/TRBV12-4; j_gene: TRBJ2-3; CDR3nt: TGTGCCAGCAGAAGGACAGGCACAGATACGCAGTATTTT; CDR3aa: CASRRTGTDTQYF
abundance: -; len: 16; d_gene: TRBD2; v_gene: TRBV5-1; j_gene: TRBJ2-1; CDR3nt: TGCGCCAGCAGCTTGGCTGTCCTAGCGGGGACGGATGAGCAGTTCTTC; CDR3aa: CASSLAVLAGTDEQFF
abundance: -; len: 13; d_gene: TRBD1; v_gene: TRBV3-1/TRBV3-2; j_gene: TRBJ2-5; CDR3nt: TGTGCCAGCAGCCTGAGGGGGCGGGAGACCCAGTACTTC; CDR3aa: CASSLRGRETQYF
abundance: -; len: 12; d_gene: -; v_gene: TRBV30; j_gene: TRBJ2-1; CDR3nt: TGTGCCTGGAACTCAATTTACAATGAGCAGTTCTTC; CDR3aa: CAWNSIYNEQFF
abundance: once; len: 17; d_gene: TRBD1; v_gene: TRBV18; j_gene: TRBJ2-6; CDR3nt: TGTGCCAGCTCACCAGTGACAGGGAGCTCTGGGGCCAACGTCCTGACTTTC; CDR3aa: CASSPVTGSSGANVLTF
abundance: -; len: 15; d_gene: -; v_gene: TRBV6-2/TRBV6-3; j_gene: TRBJ2-3; CDR3nt: TGTGCCAGCAGTTACTCAACAGAAAACACAGATACGCAGTATTTT; CDR3aa: CASSYSTENTDTQYF
abundance: -; len: 12; d_gene: -; v_gene: TRBV19; j_gene: TRBJ2-5; CDR3nt: TGTGCCAGTAGTATTCCAGGGGAGACCCAGTACTTC; CDR3aa: CASSIPGETQYF
abundance: once; len: 14; d_gene: TRBD1; v_gene: TRBV6-5; j_gene: TRBJ1-2; CDR3nt: TGTGCCAGCAGGGGGACAGGGGGGAGCTATGGCTACACCTTC; CDR3aa: CASRGTGGSYGYTF
abundance: -; len: 15; d_gene: -; v_gene: TRBV28; j_gene: TRBJ1-5; CDR3nt: TGTGCCAGCAGTCGGGACTCAGGGAGCAATCAGCCCCAGCATTTT; CDR3aa: CASSRDSGSNQPQHF
abundance: -; len: 16; d_gene: TRBD1; v_gene: TRBV6-1; j_gene: TRBJ1-1; CDR3nt: TGTGCCAGCAGTGAACGGACAGGGGGTCGGAACACTGAAGCTTTCTTT; CDR3aa: CASSERTGGRNTEAFF
abundance: once; len: 15; d_gene: TRBD2; v_gene: TRBV4-1; j_gene: TRBJ2-5; CDR3nt: TGCGCCAGCAGCCAGGGGGGTAGCGGGCGGGAGACCCAGTACTTC; CDR3aa: CASSQGGSGRETQYF
abundance: -; len: 16; d_gene: -; v_gene: TRBV5-1; j_gene: TRBJ2-5; CDR3nt: TGCGCCAGCAGCTTGGTGGCAGGGGCTGGTCAAGAGACCCAGTACTTC; CDR3aa: CASSLVAGAGQETQYF
abundance: once; len: 15; d_gene: -; v_gene: TRBV7-9; j_gene: TRBJ1-1; CDR3nt: TGTGCCAGCAGCTTAGCGGGGGGTTTGGGCACTGAAGCTTTCTTT; CDR3aa: CASSLAGGLGTEAFF
abundance: -; len: 13; d_gene: -; v_gene: TRBV7-9; j_gene: TRBJ1-1; CDR3nt: TGTGCCAGCAGCCCCGCAGGGGACACTGAAGCTTTCTTT; CDR3aa: CASSPAGDTEAFF